This TCR beta chain was identified in a study of cytomegalovirus exposure and HLA in healthy donors. Study-level results: Some V segments (TRBV6-2 and TRBV6-3 among them) were excluded as indistinguishable.

As for this clone: Its specificity is not known.

The CDR3 extends over 14 amino acids. Trimming took 0 bases from V and 5 from J; bases not matched to a gene: 3. Germline CDR1 is SNHLY and CDR2 is FYNNEI. The PCR employed 60 Vbeta primers together with 13 Jbeta primers. The data were produced by immunoSEQ multiplex PCR, yet TCRdb's version contains in-frame clones alone and is incomplete. The sample includes about 110,000 clones, under 80% of them seen just once. The rearrangement joins TRBV2 to TRBJ1-2; 7 nucleotides align to TRBD1. The receptor was isolated from a woman between 45 and 65 years old in good health and CMV-seropositive. Sequenced input: PBMCs. The CDR3, as DNA: TGTGCCAGCAGTGAAGCGCAGGGGGGATATGGCTACACCTTC. It is translated as CASSEAQGGYGYTF.